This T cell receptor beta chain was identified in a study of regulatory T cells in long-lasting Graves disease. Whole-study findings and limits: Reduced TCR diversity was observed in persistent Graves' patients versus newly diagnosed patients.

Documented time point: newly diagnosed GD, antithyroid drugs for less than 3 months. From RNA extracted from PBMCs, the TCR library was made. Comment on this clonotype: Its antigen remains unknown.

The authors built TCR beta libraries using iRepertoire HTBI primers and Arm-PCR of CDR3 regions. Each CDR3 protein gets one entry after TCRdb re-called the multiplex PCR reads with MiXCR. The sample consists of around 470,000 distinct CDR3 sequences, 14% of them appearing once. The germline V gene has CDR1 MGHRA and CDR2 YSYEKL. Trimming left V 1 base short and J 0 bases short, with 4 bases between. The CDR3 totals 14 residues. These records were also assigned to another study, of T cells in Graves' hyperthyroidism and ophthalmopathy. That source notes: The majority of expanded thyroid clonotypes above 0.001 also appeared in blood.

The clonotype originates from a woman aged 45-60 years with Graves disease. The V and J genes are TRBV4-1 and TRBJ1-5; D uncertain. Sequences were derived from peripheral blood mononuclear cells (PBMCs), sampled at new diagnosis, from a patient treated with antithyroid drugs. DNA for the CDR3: TGCGCCAGCAGCCAAGTCTTTAGCAATCAGCCCCAGCATTTT. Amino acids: CASSQVFSNQPQHF.